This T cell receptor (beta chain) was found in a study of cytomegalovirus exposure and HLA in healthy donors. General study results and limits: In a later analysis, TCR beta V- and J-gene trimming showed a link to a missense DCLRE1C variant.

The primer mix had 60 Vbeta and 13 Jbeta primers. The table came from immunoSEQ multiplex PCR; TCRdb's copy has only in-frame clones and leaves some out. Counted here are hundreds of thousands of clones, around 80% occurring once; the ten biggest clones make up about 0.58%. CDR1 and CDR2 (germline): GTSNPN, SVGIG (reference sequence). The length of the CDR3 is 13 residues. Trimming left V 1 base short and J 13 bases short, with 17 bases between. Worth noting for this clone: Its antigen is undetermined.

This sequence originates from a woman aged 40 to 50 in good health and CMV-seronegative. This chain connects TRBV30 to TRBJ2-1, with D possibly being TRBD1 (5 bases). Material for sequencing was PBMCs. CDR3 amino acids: CAWSALGRVLQFF. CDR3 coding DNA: TGTGCCTGGAGTGCCTTAGGCAGGGTACTCCAGTTCTTC.